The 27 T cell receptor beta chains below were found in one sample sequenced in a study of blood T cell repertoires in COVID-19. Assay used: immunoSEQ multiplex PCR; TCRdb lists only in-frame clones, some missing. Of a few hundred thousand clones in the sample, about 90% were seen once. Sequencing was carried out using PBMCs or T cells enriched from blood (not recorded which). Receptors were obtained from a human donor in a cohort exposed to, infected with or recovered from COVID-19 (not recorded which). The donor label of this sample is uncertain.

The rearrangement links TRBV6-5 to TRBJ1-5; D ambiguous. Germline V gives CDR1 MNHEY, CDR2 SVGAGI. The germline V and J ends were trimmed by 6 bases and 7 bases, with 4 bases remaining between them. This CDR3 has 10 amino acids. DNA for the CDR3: TGTGCCAGCAGACAGCAGCCCCAGCATTTT. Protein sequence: CASRQQPQHF.

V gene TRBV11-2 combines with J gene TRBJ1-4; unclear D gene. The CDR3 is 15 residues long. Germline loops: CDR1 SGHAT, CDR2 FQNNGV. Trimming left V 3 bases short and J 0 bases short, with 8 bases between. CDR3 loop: CASSLQAATNEKLFF. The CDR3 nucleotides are TGTGCCAGCAGCTTGCAGGCAGCAACTAATGAAAAACTGTTTTTT.

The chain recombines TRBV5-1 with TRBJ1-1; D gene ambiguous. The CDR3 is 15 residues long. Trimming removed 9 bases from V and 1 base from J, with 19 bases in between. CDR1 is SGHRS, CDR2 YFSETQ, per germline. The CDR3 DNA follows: TGCGCCAACCCCCCAGCCCTAGCGGGGAACACTGAAGCTTTCTTT. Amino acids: CANPPALAGNTEAFF.

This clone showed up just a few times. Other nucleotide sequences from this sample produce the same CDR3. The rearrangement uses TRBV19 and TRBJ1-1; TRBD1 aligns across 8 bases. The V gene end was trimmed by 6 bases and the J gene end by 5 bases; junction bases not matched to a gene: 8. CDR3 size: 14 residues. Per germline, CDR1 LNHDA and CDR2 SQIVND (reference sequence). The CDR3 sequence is CASRRGRGLTEAFF. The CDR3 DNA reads TGTGCCAGTAGGAGAGGCAGGGGGCTGACTGAAGCTTTCTTT.

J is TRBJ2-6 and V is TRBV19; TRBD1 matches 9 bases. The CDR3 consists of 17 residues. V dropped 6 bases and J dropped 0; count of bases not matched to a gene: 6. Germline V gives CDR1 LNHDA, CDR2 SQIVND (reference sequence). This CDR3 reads CASSSGTGTSGANVLTF. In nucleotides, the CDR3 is TGTGCCAGTAGCTCCGGGACAGGGACCTCTGGGGCCAACGTCCTGACTTTC. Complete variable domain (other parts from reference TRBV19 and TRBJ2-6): DGGITQSPKYLFRKEGQNVTLSCEQNLNHDAMYWYRQDPGQGLRLIYYSQIVNDFQKGDIAEGYSVSREKKESFPLTVTSAQKNPTAFYLCASSSGTGTSGANVLTFGAGSRLTVL.

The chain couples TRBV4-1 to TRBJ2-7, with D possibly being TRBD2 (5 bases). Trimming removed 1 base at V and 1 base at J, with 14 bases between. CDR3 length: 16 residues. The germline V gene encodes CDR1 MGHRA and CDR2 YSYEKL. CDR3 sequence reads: CASSQVVGWESYEQYF. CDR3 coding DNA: TGCGCCAGCAGCCAAGTAGTCGGTTGGGAGTCCTACGAGCAGTACTTC.

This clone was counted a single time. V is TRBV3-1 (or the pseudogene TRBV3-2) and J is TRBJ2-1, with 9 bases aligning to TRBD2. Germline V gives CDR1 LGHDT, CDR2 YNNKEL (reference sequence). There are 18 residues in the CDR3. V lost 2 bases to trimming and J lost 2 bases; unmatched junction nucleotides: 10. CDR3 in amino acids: CASSQTAGTSKTYNEQFF. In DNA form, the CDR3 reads TGTGCCAGCAGCCAAACAGCCGGGACTAGCAAAACCTACAATGAGCAGTTCTTC.

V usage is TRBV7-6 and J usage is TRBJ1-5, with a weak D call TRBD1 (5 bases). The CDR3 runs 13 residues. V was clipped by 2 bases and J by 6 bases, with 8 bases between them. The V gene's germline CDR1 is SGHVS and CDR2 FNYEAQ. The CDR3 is CASSLFGGQPQHF. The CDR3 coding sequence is TGTGCCAGCAGCTTATTCGGGGGTCAGCCCCAGCATTTT.

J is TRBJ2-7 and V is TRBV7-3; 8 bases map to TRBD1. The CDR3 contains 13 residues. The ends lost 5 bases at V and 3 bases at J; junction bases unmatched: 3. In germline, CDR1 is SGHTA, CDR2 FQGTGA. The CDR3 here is CASSPGTGYEQYF. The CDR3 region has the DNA TGTGCCAGCAGCCCTGGGACAGGCTACGAGCAGTACTTC. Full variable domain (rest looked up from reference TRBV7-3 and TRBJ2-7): GAGVSQTPSNKVTEKGKYVELRCDPISGHTALYWYRQSLGQGPEFLIYFQGTGAADDSGLPNDRFFAVRPEGSVSTLKIQRTERGDSAVYLCASSPGTGYEQYFGPGTRLTVT.

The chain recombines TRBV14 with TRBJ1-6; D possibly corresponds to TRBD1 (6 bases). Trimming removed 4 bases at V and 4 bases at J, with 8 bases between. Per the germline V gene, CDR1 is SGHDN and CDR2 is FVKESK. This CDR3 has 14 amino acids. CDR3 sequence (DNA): TGTGCCAGCAGCCGGACAGTTTATAATTCACCCCTCCACTTT. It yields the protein CASSRTVYNSPLHF.

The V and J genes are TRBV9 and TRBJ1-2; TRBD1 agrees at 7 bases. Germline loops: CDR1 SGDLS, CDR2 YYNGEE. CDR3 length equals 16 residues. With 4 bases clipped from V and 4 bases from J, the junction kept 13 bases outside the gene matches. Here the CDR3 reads CASSFRTGSWVYGYTF. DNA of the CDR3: TGTGCCAGCAGCTTTCGGACAGGATCGTGGGTCTATGGCTACACCTTC.

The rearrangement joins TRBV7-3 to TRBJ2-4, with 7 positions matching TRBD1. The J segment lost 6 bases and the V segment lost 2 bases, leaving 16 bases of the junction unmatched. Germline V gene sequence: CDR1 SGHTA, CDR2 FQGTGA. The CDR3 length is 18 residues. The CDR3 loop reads CASSLRPYRTGGTNIQYF. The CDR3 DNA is TGTGCCAGCAGCTTACGCCCTTATCGGACAGGAGGAACAAACATTCAGTACTTC. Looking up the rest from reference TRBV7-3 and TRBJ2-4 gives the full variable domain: GAGVSQTPSNKVTEKGKYVELRCDPISGHTALYWYRQSLGQGPEFLIYFQGTGAADDSGLPNDRFFAVRPEGSVSTLKIQRTERGDSAVYLCASSLRPYRTGGTNIQYFGAGTRLSVL.

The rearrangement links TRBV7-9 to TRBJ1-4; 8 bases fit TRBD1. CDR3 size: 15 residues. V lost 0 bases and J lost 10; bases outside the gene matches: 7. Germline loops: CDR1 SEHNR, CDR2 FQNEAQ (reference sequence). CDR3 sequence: CASSLATSTGGKLFF. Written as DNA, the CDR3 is TGTGCCAGCAGCTTAGCCACCTCAACAGGGGGAAAACTGTTTTTT.

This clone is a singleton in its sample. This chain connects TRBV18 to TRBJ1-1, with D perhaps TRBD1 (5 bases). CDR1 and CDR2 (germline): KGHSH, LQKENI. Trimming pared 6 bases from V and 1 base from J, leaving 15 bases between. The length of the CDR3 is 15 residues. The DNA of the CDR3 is TGTGCCAGCTCGCGAGCGGGACGAAGGAACACTGAAGCTTTCTTT. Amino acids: CASSRAGRRNTEAFF.

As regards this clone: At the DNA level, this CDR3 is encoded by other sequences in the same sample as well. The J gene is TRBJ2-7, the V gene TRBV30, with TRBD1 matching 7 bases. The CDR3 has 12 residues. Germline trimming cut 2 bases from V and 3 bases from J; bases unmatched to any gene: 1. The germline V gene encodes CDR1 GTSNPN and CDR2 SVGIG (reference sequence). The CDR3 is CAWSRQGYEQYF. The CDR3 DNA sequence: TGTGCCTGGAGTAGACAGGGCTACGAGCAGTACTTC.

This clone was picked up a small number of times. CDR3 sequence reads: CASSVRDRENYGYTF. The CDR3 bases are TGTGCCAGCAGTGTCCGCGACAGGGAAAACTATGGCTACACCTTC. The rearrangement uses TRBV2 and TRBJ1-2, with 7 bases identical to TRBD1. CDR1 is SNHLY and CDR2 is FYNNEI in the germline V gene. Germline trimming cut 4 bases from V and 2 bases from J; bases unmatched to any gene: 7. The CDR3 has 15 residues.

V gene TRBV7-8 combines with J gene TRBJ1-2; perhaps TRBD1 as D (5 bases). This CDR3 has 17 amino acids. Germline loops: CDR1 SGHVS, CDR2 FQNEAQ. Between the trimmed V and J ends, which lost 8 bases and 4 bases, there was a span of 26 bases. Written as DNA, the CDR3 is TGTGCCAGCGTTTGGCGGGGCCCGGGACTAGGGGTCTATGGCTACACCTTC. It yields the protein CASVWRGPGLGVYGYTF.

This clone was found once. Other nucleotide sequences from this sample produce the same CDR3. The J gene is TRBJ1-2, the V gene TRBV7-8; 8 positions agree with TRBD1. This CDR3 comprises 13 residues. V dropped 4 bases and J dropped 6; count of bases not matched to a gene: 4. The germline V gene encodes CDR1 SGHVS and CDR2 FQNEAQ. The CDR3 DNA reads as TGTGCCAGCAGCTGGACAGGGTCGGATGGCTACACCTTC. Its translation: CASSWTGSDGYTF.

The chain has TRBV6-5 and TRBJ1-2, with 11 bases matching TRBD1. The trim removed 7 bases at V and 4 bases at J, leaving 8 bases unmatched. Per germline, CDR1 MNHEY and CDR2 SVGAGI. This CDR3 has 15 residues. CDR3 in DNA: TGTGCCAGCAAAGAGGGACAGGGGGGTTCCTATGGCTACACCTTC. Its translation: CASKEGQGGSYGYTF.

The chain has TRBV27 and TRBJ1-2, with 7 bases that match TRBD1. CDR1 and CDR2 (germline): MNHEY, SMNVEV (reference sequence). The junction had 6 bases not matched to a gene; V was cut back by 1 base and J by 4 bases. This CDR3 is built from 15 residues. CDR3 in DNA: TGTGCCAGCAGTTTATTGGCAGGGGGGATCTATGGCTACACCTTC. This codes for CASSLLAGGIYGYTF.

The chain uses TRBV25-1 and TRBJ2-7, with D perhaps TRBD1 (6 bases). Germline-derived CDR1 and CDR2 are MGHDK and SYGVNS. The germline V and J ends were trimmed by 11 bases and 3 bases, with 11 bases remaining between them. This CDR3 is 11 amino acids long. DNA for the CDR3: TGTGCCTCGCGAGGGGGCTACGAGCAGTACTTC. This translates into CASRGGYEQYF.

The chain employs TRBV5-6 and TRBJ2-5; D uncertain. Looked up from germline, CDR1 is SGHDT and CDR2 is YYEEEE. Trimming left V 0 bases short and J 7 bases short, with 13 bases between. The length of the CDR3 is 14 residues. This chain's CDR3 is CASSLDNRARTQYF. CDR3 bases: TGTGCCAGCAGCTTGGACAACAGAGCCAGGACCCAGTACTTC.

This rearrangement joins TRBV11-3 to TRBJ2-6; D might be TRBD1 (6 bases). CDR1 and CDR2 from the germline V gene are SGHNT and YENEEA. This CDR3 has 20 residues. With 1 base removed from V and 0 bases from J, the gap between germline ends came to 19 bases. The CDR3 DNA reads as TGTGCCAGCAGCTTAGTGAGGTGGGGGCTCCCTAGCTCTGGGGCCAACGTCCTGACTTTC. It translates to CASSLVRWGLPSSGANVLTF.

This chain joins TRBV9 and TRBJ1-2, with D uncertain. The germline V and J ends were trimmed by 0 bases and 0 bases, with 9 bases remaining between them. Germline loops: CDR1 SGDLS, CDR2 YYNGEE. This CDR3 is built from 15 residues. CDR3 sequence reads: CASSVGLAPNYGYTF. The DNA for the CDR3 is TGTGCCAGCAGCGTAGGATTAGCACCTAACTATGGCTACACCTTC.

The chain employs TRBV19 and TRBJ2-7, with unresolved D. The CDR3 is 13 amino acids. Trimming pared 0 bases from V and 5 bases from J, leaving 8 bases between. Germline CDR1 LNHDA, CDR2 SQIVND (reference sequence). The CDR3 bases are TGTGCCAGTAGTATAGATGTCGACAACGAGCAGTACTTC. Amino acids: CASSIDVDNEQYF. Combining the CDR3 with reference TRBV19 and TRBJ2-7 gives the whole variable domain DGGITQSPKYLFRKEGQNVTLSCEQNLNHDAMYWYRQDPGQGLRLIYYSQIVNDFQKGDIAEGYSVSREKKESFPLTVTSAQKNPTAFYLCASSIDVDNEQYFGPGTRLTVT.

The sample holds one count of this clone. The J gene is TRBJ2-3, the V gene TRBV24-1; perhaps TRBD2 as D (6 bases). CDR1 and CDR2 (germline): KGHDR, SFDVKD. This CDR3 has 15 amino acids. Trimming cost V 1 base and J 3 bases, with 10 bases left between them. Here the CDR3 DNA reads TGTGCCACCAGTGATTTTAAGGGGAGGACAGATACGCAGTATTTT. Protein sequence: CATSDFKGRTDTQYF.

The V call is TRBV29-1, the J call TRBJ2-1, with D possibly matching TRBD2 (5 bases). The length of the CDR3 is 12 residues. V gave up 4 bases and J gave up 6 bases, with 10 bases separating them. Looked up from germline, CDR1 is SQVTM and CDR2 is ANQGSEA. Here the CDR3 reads CSVGEGFNEQFF. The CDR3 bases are TGCAGCGTTGGTGAGGGCTTCAATGAGCAGTTCTTC.